The rows below give T cell receptor beta chains drawn from one sample of a study of blood T cell repertoires in COVID-19. Data came from immunoSEQ multiplex PCR; TCRdb stores just in-frame clones and leaves some out. This sample carries about 260,000 clones, approximately 88% of them seen once, and the ten largest clones take roughly 10%. Sequencing was performed on peripheral blood. These receptors all stem from a woman in her 70s with COVID-19, enrolled during active disease. CDR3s include the opening cysteine and the closing phenylalanine or tryptophan. D genes are given only for firm matches. The size of a clone is reported for some rows only, either as once, few or many, or as a class for expanded clones.

j_call | clone_size | v_call | d_call | cdr3_aa | cdr3_nt
TRBJ1-6 | NA | TRBV19 | NA | CASTTAGRQVGSPLHF | TGTGCCAGTACCACGGCGGGACGCCAAGTAGGTTCACCCCTCCACTTT
TRBJ2-7 | NA | TRBV7-9 | NA | CASSLGESSYEQYF | TGTGCCAGCAGCTTAGGGGAGAGCTCCTACGAGCAGTACTTC
TRBJ1-2 | NA | TRBV7-3 | NA | CASSFGPPGGYTF | TGTGCCAGCAGCTTCGGGCCGCCGGGGGGCTACACCTTC
TRBJ1-1 | NA | TRBV28 | NA | CASSTAFRVKAFF | TGTGCCAGCAGTACCGCTTTCAGGGTTAAAGCTTTCTTT
TRBJ2-1 | NA | TRBV9 | NA | CASSVGAGAYNEQFF | TGTGCCAGCAGCGTAGGGGCAGGTGCCTACAATGAGCAGTTCTTC
TRBJ1-3 | NA | TRBV5-6 | NA | CASSALGTGLPSGNTIYF | TGTGCCAGCAGCGCCCTTGGGACTGGGCTCCCCTCTGGAAACACCATATATTTT
TRBJ1-1 | NA | TRBV6-5 | NA | CAVRRVTEAFF | TGTGCCGTCAGGAGGGTAACTGAAGCTTTCTTT
TRBJ1-1 | NA | TRBV29-1 | TRBD1 | CSVEKVTGVTEAFF | TGCAGCGTTGAAAAAGTAACAGGGGTCACTGAAGCTTTCTTT
TRBJ2-3 | NA | TRBV3-1/TRBV3-2 | NA | CASSQAGDTQYF | TGTGCCAGCAGCCAAGCCGGGGATACGCAGTATTTT
TRBJ2-5 | NA | TRBV23-1 | NA | CASSLSAGETQYF | TGCGCCAGCAGTCTGTCTGCGGGAGAGACCCAGTACTTC
TRBJ2-6 | NA | TRBV18 | NA | CASSPGRVSGANVLTF | TGTGCCAGCTCACCCGGGCGGGTTAGTGGGGCCAACGTCCTGACTTTC
TRBJ1-5 | NA | TRBV19 | TRBD1 | CASSIGQGAGQPQHF | TGTGCCAGTAGTATAGGGCAGGGGGCTGGACAGCCCCAGCATTTT
TRBJ2-7 | NA | TRBV12-3/TRBV12-4 | NA | CASTIYEQYF | TGTGCCAGCACAATCTACGAGCAGTACTTC
TRBJ1-5 | NA | TRBV28 | NA | CASSGLVTSNQPQHF | TGTGCCAGCAGTGGACTTGTTACTAGCAATCAGCCCCAGCATTTT
TRBJ1-5 | NA | TRBV30 | NA | CAWSQVSYDQPQHF | TGTGCCTGGAGTCAGGTTTCGTATGATCAGCCCCAGCATTTT
TRBJ1-2 | NA | TRBV7-3 | TRBD1 | CASSSTGDYGYTF | TGTGCCAGCAGCTCGACAGGGGACTATGGCTACACCTTC
TRBJ2-7 | NA | TRBV11-3 | TRBD1 | CASSLGTGAYYEQYF | TGTGCCAGCAGCTTAGGGACAGGGGCTTACTACGAGCAGTACTTC
TRBJ2-3 | NA | TRBV5-4 | NA | CASSLGRGTDRTDTQYF | TGTGCCAGCAGCTTGGGTCGAGGGACTGACCGCACAGATACGCAGTATTTT
TRBJ1-3 | once | TRBV6-1 | TRBD1 | CASSEVGTEGNTIYF | TGTGCCAGCAGTGAAGTTGGGACAGAGGGAAACACCATATATTTT
TRBJ2-7 | once | TRBV11-2 | TRBD1 | CASRPTGANHYEQYF | TGTGCCAGCAGGCCGACAGGGGCAAATCACTACGAGCAGTACTTC
TRBJ2-1 | NA | TRBV24-1 | TRBD1 | CATSDSDRDEQFF | TGTGCCACCAGTGATTCTGACAGGGATGAGCAGTTCTTC
TRBJ2-5 | NA | TRBV28 | NA | CASSSGATQYF | TGTGCCAGCAGTTCAGGGGCTACCCAGTACTTC
TRBJ1-4 | NA | TRBV21-1 | NA | CASRLTGGVEKLFF | TGTGCCAGCAGGTTGACAGGGGGAGTAGAAAAACTGTTTTTT
TRBJ1-5 | NA | TRBV19 | NA | CASSSTDSSNQPQHF | TGTGCCAGTAGTAGCACGGACAGTAGCAATCAGCCCCAGCATTTT
TRBJ2-5 | NA | TRBV5-1 | NA | CASSWAGARETQYF | TGCGCCAGCAGCTGGGCGGGGGCCCGAGAGACCCAGTACTTC
TRBJ1-1 | NA | TRBV2 | TRBD1 | CASGYRGKNTEAFF | TGTGCCAGCGGGTACAGGGGTAAGAACACTGAAGCTTTCTTT
TRBJ2-5 | NA | TRBV13 | NA | CASGDRIQETQYF | TGTGCCAGCGGAGACAGAATCCAAGAGACCCAGTACTTC
TRBJ1-1 | NA | TRBV28 | TRBD1 | CASSRLEGGTGEAFF | TGTGCCAGCAGTCGTCTCGAAGGGGGCACGGGTGAAGCTTTCTTT
TRBJ2-1 | NA | TRBV19 | NA | CASRSGYNEQFF | TGTGCCAGTAGATCAGGGTACAATGAGCAGTTCTTC
TRBJ2-5 | NA | TRBV3-1/TRBV3-2 | NA | CASSQGGAEPGETQYF | TGTGCCAGCAGCCAAGGAGGAGCGGAGCCTGGGGAGACCCAGTACTTC
TRBJ1-4 | once | TRBV5-1 | TRBD1 | CASSLGTGMNNEKLFF | TGCGCCAGCAGCTTAGGGACAGGGATGAATAATGAAAAACTGTTTTTT
TRBJ2-7 | NA | TRBV19 | TRBD1 | CASSISPGQGYEQYF | TGTGCCAGTAGTATCTCTCCGGGACAGGGGTACGAGCAGTACTTC
TRBJ2-1 | NA | TRBV20-1 | NA | CSEQGYNEQFF | TGCAGTGAGCAGGGGTACAATGAGCAGTTCTTC
TRBJ1-5 | NA | TRBV7-9 | NA | CASSPGGHREEPQHF | TGTGCCAGCAGCCCGGGGGGGCACAGGGAGGAGCCCCAGCATTTT
TRBJ2-7 | NA | TRBV27 | TRBD1 | CASRPNPGTGPYEQYF | TGTGCCAGCAGGCCCAACCCCGGGACAGGGCCCTACGAGCAGTACTTC
TRBJ2-1 | NA | TRBV6-2/TRBV6-3 | TRBD2 | CASSYAGLAGGIYEQFF | TGTGCCAGCAGTTACGCCGGACTAGCGGGAGGCATCTATGAGCAGTTCTTC
TRBJ2-2 | NA | TRBV15 | NA | CATSRGGPSGQTGELFF | TGTGCCACCAGCAGAGGGGGGCCTAGCGGTCAAACCGGGGAGCTGTTTTTT
TRBJ2-7 | NA | TRBV6-1 | NA | CASSEGVRGFPYEQYF | TGTGCCAGCAGTGAAGGTGTCAGGGGATTCCCCTACGAGCAGTACTTC
TRBJ1-1 | NA | TRBV29-1 | TRBD1 | CSVETGVTEAFF | TGCAGCGTAGAGACAGGGGTAACTGAAGCTTTCTTT